This T cell receptor beta chain came from a study of cytomegalovirus exposure and HLA in healthy donors. Findings of the study overall: The study dropped some indistinguishable V segments, TRBV6-2 and TRBV6-3 among them. An observed cluster of highly shared sequence variants was recorded as a likely sequencing artifact. An analysis was carried out later, and it reportedly showed fewer N-insertions in an Asian-associated ancestry cluster than the approximately 670-donor mean.

At collection, donors were nominally healthy, but unrecorded immune exposures were probable. CDR3 length equals 14 residues. Between the trimmed V and J ends, which lost 2 bases and 1 base, there was a span of 8 bases. Germline V CDR1 and CDR2: MNHEY, SVGAGI. Primers: 60 Vbeta forward and 13 Jbeta reverse. Here immunoSEQ multiplex PCR was the method, and the copy in TCRdb shows in-frame clones only, minus some. The table has about 140,000 clones, 75% to 80% seen once. Turning to this clone: Its specificity is unknown.

This TCR was recovered from a woman aged 18-30 years in good health and CMV-seropositive. V gene TRBV6-5 combines with J gene TRBJ1-1, with D tentatively TRBD1 (5 bases). The sequenced material came from PBMCs. The CDR3 DNA sequence: TGTGCCAGCAGTTACACGCAGGGGAACACTGAAGCTTTCTTT. Its translation is CASSYTQGNTEAFF.